A single sample is the source of the 5 T cell receptor beta chains below, sequenced in a study of OX40 agonist ivuxolimab in advanced cancers. Clones were sequenced by immunoSEQ multiplex PCR, and TCRdb holds only the in-frame ones, with some missing. There are some 50,000 clones in the sample; around 84% occur only once, and about 10% lies in the top ten. The specimen comprised CD4+ or CD8+ T cells sorted from blood, sampled in a trial of the OX40 agonist ivuxolimab. These receptors were collected from an adult with an advanced solid tumor such as melanoma, head and neck, liver or kidney cancer.

This chain uses TRBV10-3 with TRBJ2-3, with D perhaps matching TRBD2 (6 bases). This CDR3 is built from 16 residues. Trimming left V 7 bases short and J 1 base short, with 18 bases between. The germline V gene encodes CDR1 ENHRY and CDR2 SYGVKD. DNA for the CDR3: TGTGCCATCAAATCGGCTCGCGGGGAGGGCACAGATACGCAGTATTTT. Translated: CAIKSARGEGTDTQYF.

The rearrangement joins TRBV6-1 to TRBJ1-2; unclear D gene. Trimming cost V 7 bases and J 8 bases, with 14 bases left between them. The CDR3 loop spans 12 amino acids. Germline CDR1 is MNHNS and CDR2 is SASEGT. CDR3 loop: CASTHGSGGYTF. The CDR3 region has the DNA TGTGCCAGCACCCACGGCTCTGGGGGCTACACCTTC.

The chain carries TRBV25-1 and TRBJ2-2; no clear D. The CDR3 contains 12 residues. Trimming pared 8 bases from V and 5 bases from J, leaving 9 bases between. The germline V gene encodes CDR1 MGHDK and CDR2 SYGVNS. The CDR3 region has the DNA TGTGCCAGCGGCAAGGATACCGGGGAGCTGTTTTTT. Protein sequence: CASGKDTGELFF.

This rearrangement joins TRBV9 to TRBJ1-1; the match to TRBD1 covers 8 bases. With 0 bases clipped from V and 3 bases from J, the junction kept 4 bases outside the gene matches. This CDR3 is built from 15 residues. CDR1 and CDR2 from the germline V gene are SGDLS and YYNGEE. CDR3 in DNA: TGTGCCAGCAGCGTAGGCGACAGGGGATACACTGAAGCTTTCTTT. Protein product: CASSVGDRGYTEAFF.

This clone was seen once. This CDR3 is CASNGVGYNEQFF. Here the CDR3 DNA reads TGTGCCAGCAATGGGGTAGGCTACAATGAGCAGTTCTTC. The chain has TRBV2 and TRBJ2-1; D is unresolved. Trimming shortened V by 7 bases and J by 3 bases, and 10 bases separated the two germline ends. CDR3 size: 13 residues. Germline V lookup: CDR1 SNHLY, CDR2 FYNNEI.